Following are 13 T cell receptor beta chains from one sample sequenced in a study of CD8 T cells in ankylosing spondylitis. MiXCR, applied by TCRdb to the 5' RACE reads, yields one record per CDR3 protein. This table has 200,000 to 250,000 distinct CDR3 sequences, 10% to 13% appearing once. The sample comprised blood, either unsorted or a sorted T cell fraction (not recorded which). These TCRs come from a male donor with ankylosing spondylitis or in good health (not recorded which).

In this sample, this clonotype turned up a few times. A read error may produce the germline difference seen at one junction end. The chain employs TRBV5-1 and TRBJ1-2; tentative D call: TRBD1 (5 bases). The germline gives CDR1 SGHRS, CDR2 YFSETQ. CDR3 length: 12 residues. The CDR3: CASSLEQGNRYF. The CDR3, as DNA: TGCGCCAGCAGCTTGGAGCAGGGTAATCGGTACTTC.

This clonotype appeared many times. This chain links TRBV20-1 with TRBJ1-1; D is perhaps TRBD1 (6 bases). The CDR3 covers 14 residues. The V gene lost 4 bases and the J gene lost 3 bases, with 15 bases spanning the gap. Per germline, CDR1 DFQATT and CDR2 SNEGSKA (reference sequence). CDR3 DNA: TGCAGTGCTACGACAGGAGGTGGGGACACTGAAGCTTTCTTT. It is translated as CSATTGGGDTEAFF.

This chain connects TRBV12-3 or TRBV12-4 to TRBJ1-1; possible D gene TRBD1, 6 bases. Trimming shortened V by 7 bases and J by 6 bases, and 27 bases separated the two germline ends. This CDR3 region has 17 residues. The CDR3 protein is CASNPPRAGVGVAEAFF. CDR3 DNA sequence: TGTGCCAGCAACCCTCCTCGGGCAGGGGTGGGCGTAGCTGAAGCTTTCTTT.

The table lists this clonotype with many counts. The chain has TRBV20-1 and TRBJ2-3, with TRBD1 identical over 9 bases. Germline CDR1 is DFQATT and CDR2 is SNEGSKA (reference sequence). With 3 bases clipped from V and 0 bases from J, the junction kept 13 bases outside the gene matches. This CDR3 is built from 18 residues. CDR3: CSASTGDRALSSTDTQYF. The DNA of the CDR3 is TGCAGTGCTAGTACGGGGGACAGGGCCTTATCTAGCACAGATACGCAGTATTTT.

Regarding this clonotype: The junction departs from the called germline gene at one end, perhaps through a read error. V is TRBV6-1 and J is TRBJ2-5, with D hard to call. Germline V gives CDR1 MNHNS, CDR2 SASEGT. This CDR3 spans 15 amino acids. CDR3 sequence: CANSKLQSPSETQYF. CDR3 nucleotide sequence: TGTGCCAACAGTAAATTACAGTCCCCCTCTGAGACCCAGTACTTC.

This clonotype was observed a handful of times. The chain couples TRBV20-1 to TRBJ2-7, with 10 bases aligning to TRBD1. The CDR3 is made up of 15 amino acids. The V segment lost 5 bases and the J segment 0 bases; nucleotides outside the gene matches: 7. Per germline, CDR1 DFQATT and CDR2 SNEGSKA (reference sequence). CDR3 nucleotides: TGCAGTGCTTGTTCCGACAGGGGGCCCTCCTACGAGCAGTACTTC. Translated: CSACSDRGPSYEQYF.

The genes are TRBV19 and TRBJ2-5; D gene uncertain. Germline values: CDR1 LNHDA, CDR2 SQIVND (reference sequence). CDR3 length: 13 amino acids. The V end lost 0 bases, the J end lost 2 bases, and 4 bases lay between the germline ends. The CDR3 region is CASSIDFQETQYF. In DNA form, the CDR3 reads TGTGCCAGTAGTATAGACTTTCAAGAGACCCAGTACTTC.

The table lists this clonotype with many counts. The rearrangement links TRBV7-2 to TRBJ1-1; 7 nucleotides align to TRBD1. J was trimmed by 8 bases and V by 5 bases; bases with no gene match: 8. Germline V gives CDR1 SGHTA, CDR2 FQGNSA. The CDR3 runs to 13 residues. The CDR3 DNA reads TGTGCCAGCAGCAACCGACAGGGCCTCGAAGCTTTCTTT. Residues: CASSNRQGLEAFF.

This sequence joins TRBV7-3 and TRBJ2-1; no clear D. The V end lost 2 bases, the J end lost 5 bases, and 13 bases lay between the germline ends. This CDR3 is 15 amino acids long. From germline, CDR1 is SGHTA and CDR2 FQGTGA. DNA of the CDR3: TGTGCCAGCAGCTTAGATCGGGCAGCCGACAATGAGCAGTTCTTC. It specifies CASSLDRAADNEQFF.

This clonotype was picked up many times. The genes are TRBV27 and TRBJ1-1; TRBD1 agrees at 12 bases. The CDR3 extends over 14 amino acids. The ends lost 5 bases at V and 6 bases at J; junction bases unmatched: 4. Germline lookup yields CDR1 MNHEY and CDR2 SMNVEV (reference sequence). The CDR3: CASSRGQGASEAFF. Written as DNA, the CDR3 is TGTGCCAGCAGTAGGGGACAGGGGGCTTCTGAAGCTTTCTTT.

The chain is built from TRBV3-1 and TRBJ2-2; no clear D gene. Per the germline V gene, CDR1 is LGHDT and CDR2 is YNNKEL (reference sequence). This CDR3 contains 14 residues. The V gene lost 3 bases and the J gene lost 5 bases, with 10 bases spanning the gap. The CDR3 protein is CASSHLGRTGELFF. CDR3 DNA: TGTGCCAGCAGCCATCTAGGGCGTACCGGGGAGCTGTTTTTT.

There are a few counts of this clonotype. V is TRBV3-1 and J is TRBJ2-1, with TRBD1 matching 11 bases. CDR1 and CDR2 from the germline V gene are LGHDT and YNNKEL (reference sequence). CDR3 length equals 17 residues. J was trimmed by 5 bases and V by 4 bases; bases with no gene match: 10. DNA of the CDR3: TGTGCCAGCAGCCCCCTGCTTGGGACAGGGGGTCACAATGAGCAGTTCTTC. Its protein is CASSPLLGTGGHNEQFF.

The table lists this clonotype with many counts. The chain joins TRBV7-6 to TRBJ1-4, with 7 bases that match TRBD1. Germline loops: CDR1 SGHVS, CDR2 FNYEAQ. Germline trimming cut 5 bases from V and 4 bases from J; bases unmatched to any gene: 4. The CDR3 runs to 14 residues. CDR3: CASSNTGDNEKLFF. The CDR3, as DNA: TGTGCCAGCAGCAACACAGGGGATAATGAAAAACTGTTTTTT.